This T cell receptor beta chain was found in a study of human T cells and chemical hapten exposure. MiXCR was run by TCRdb on the RACE reads, yielding one entry per CDR3 protein. This table has approximately 84,000 distinct CDR3 sequences, over 8.5% appearing once. V lost 0 bases and J lost 0, with 8 bases in between. CDR3 size: 15 residues. Germline values: CDR1 SGHRS, CDR2 YFSETQ. This clonotype appeared many times. The time point here: healthy volunteer bleed at 6 weeks. The total RNA was obtained from whole blood that was not fractionated. This clonotype was obtained from a male donor in good health. Some clones in this sample may be carry-over from other donors' samples. Input material: whole blood. This sequence joins TRBV5-1 and TRBJ2-3; TRBD1 is a possible D gene (6 bases). The CDR3 sequence: CASSLEGESTDTQYF. Written as DNA, the CDR3 is TGCGCCAGCAGCTTGGAGGGGGAGAGCACAGATACGCAGTATTTT.